These 7 T cell receptor beta chains share one sample of origin, sequenced in a study of T cells in Graves' hyperthyroidism and ophthalmopathy. The CDR3 regions of TCR beta were amplified from RNA transcripts. The HTBI primer set served for first-round RT-PCR of the TCR CDR3. TCRdb reprocessed the multiplex PCR reads with MiXCR, giving one entry per CDR3 protein. Counted here are 610,000 or so distinct CDR3 sequences, 46% occurring once; the ten biggest clones make up roughly 8.2%. Sequencing input: peripheral blood or thyroid tissue (not recorded which). The source is a woman under 30 with Graves' hyperthyroidism.

The V and J genes are TRBV11-1 and TRBJ2-2; D not resolved. Germline CDR1 reads SGHAT; CDR2 reads FQDESV (reference sequence). V gave up 5 bases and J gave up 3 bases, with 7 bases separating them. The CDR3 runs to 13 residues. The CDR3: CASSASDTGELFF. In DNA, the CDR3 is TGTGCCAGCAGCGCCTCTGACACCGGGGAGCTGTTTTTT.

V and J are TRBV19 and TRBJ2-2, with 9 positions matching TRBD1. The CDR3 runs to 13 residues. The junction had 7 bases not matched to a gene; V was cut back by 10 bases and J by 7 bases. Germline-derived CDR1 and CDR2 are LNHDA and SQIVND (reference sequence). CDR3 in amino acids: CATRDRDGGELFF. CDR3 sequence (DNA): TGTGCCACACGGGACAGGGACGGCGGGGAGCTGTTTTTT.

V gene TRBV12-3 or TRBV12-4 combines with J gene TRBJ1-5; D is unresolved. The V gene lost 6 bases and the J gene lost 6 bases, with 12 bases spanning the gap. This CDR3 comprises 13 residues. The CDR3 region has the DNA TGTGCCAGCAGCCCCGAGGGTGTTCAGCCCCAGCATTTT. Translation: CASSPEGVQPQHF.

This clonotype was seen ten or more times. The V call is TRBV2, the J call TRBJ1-6; tentatively, D is TRBD1 (5 bases). Trimming shortened V by 8 bases and J by 8 bases, and 10 bases separated the two germline ends. Germline-derived CDR1 and CDR2 are SNHLY and FYNNEI. The CDR3 is 12 amino acids. Here the CDR3 DNA reads TGTGCCAGCGGGACCCAAGATTCACCCCTCCACTTT. Its translation: CASGTQDSPLHF.

This clonotype was detected many times. This chain connects TRBV7-9 to TRBJ1-1, with D possibly TRBD1 on 6 matching bases. V lost 5 bases and J 1 base, leaving 11 bases between the germline ends. Germline V gives CDR1 SEHNR, CDR2 FQNEAQ (reference sequence). This CDR3 region has 14 residues. CDR3 sequence reads: CASSQQGPNTEAFF. The CDR3 nucleotides read TGTGCCAGCAGCCAACAGGGTCCGAACACTGAAGCTTTCTTT.

In its sample, this clonotype was seen many times. The chain employs TRBV29-1 and TRBJ1-1; unclear D gene. This CDR3 contains 10 residues. In germline, CDR1 is SQVTM, CDR2 ANQGSEA. V lost 4 bases to trimming and J lost 2 bases, with 2 bases between them. In DNA form, the CDR3 reads TGCAGCGTTGGAAACACTGAAGCTTTCTTT. Residues: CSVGNTEAFF.

This clonotype showed up many times. The chain joins TRBV7-2 to TRBJ2-7, with D perhaps matching TRBD1 (6 bases). This CDR3 has 18 amino acids. Germline CDR1 and CDR2: SGHTA and FQGNSA. V lost 5 bases and J 4 bases, leaving 27 bases between the germline ends. The CDR3 here is CASSLQSGTPSIPYEQYF. CDR3 DNA: TGTGCCAGCAGCCTTCAATCCGGGACACCGTCTATACCATACGAGCAGTACTTC.